This TCR beta chain was identified during a study of OX40 agonist ivuxolimab in advanced cancers. As for the study in general: Given to patients was ivuxolimab, an agonistic anti-OX40 (CD134) antibody. Findings of the study overall: Dosing at 0.1 to 3.0 mg/kg was accompanied by clonal expansion of CD4+ and CD8+ blood T cells by week 6. Still undetermined is the antigen specificity of the expanded peripheral T cells. Normalized expansion of T-cell clones was also low for some nonresponders.

Generated by immunoSEQ multiplex PCR, the TCRdb table keeps only in-frame clones and is missing some. The profile shows 60,000 to 75,000 clones, about 83% of them singletons. From germline, CDR1 is SQVTM and CDR2 ANQGSEA. The CDR3 loop spans 13 amino acids. Germline trimming cut 7 bases from V and 4 bases from J; bases unmatched to any gene: 5. This clone appeared a single time. What it recognizes is unknown. V gene TRBV29-1 combines with J gene TRBJ2-3, with 10 nucleotides matching TRBD1. The TCR originated in an adult with an advanced solid tumor such as melanoma, head and neck, liver or kidney cancer. The sequenced sample was CD4+ or CD8+ T cells sorted from blood, obtained in a trial of the OX40 agonist ivuxolimab. DNA for the CDR3: TGCAGCGCGGCCGGGACAGGGGCAGATACGCAGTATTTT. This gives the protein CSAAGTGADTQYF.